Each of the 15 T cell receptor beta chains below was sequenced from the same sample in a study of T cell responses to AZD1222 COVID-19 vaccine. Libraries were prepared by immunoSEQ multiplex PCR; TCRdb keeps only in-frame clonotypes and omits some of them. The sample has 150,000 to 200,000 clones; over 90% are singletons. The sequences come from peripheral blood, collected on day 0 of AZD1222 vaccination. These receptors were taken from an adult in good health.

V is TRBV7-8 and J is TRBJ2-1, with D perhaps TRBD1 or TRBD2 (5 bases each). Between the trimmed V and J ends, which lost 7 bases and 5 bases, there was a span of 18 bases. The germline CDR1 and CDR2 sequences are SGHVS and FQNEAQ. The CDR3 runs to 15 residues. The CDR3 protein is CASTPLGVTDNEQFF. CDR3 in DNA: TGTGCCAGCACCCCGTTGGGGGTTACAGACAATGAGCAGTTCTTC.

V and J are TRBV6-2 or TRBV6-3 and TRBJ2-7; 8 positions agree with TRBD2. CDR3 length: 18 residues. J gave up 4 bases and V 2 bases, and 16 bases lay outside the gene matches. In germline, CDR1 is MNHEY, CDR2 SVGEGT. The CDR3 sequence: CASSYPSGKRGLQYEQYF. The DNA for the CDR3 is TGTGCCAGCAGTTACCCGTCTGGGAAGCGGGGGTTACAATACGAGCAGTACTTC.

J is TRBJ1-2 and V is TRBV7-5; TRBD1 is taken as the D call from the table, unchecked against the DNA. TRBV7-5 is classified as a pseudogene. The CDR3 spans 13 residues. As DNA, the CDR3 is TGTGCCAGAAGCGCGACAGGGAACTATGGCTACACCTTC. It is translated as CARSATGNYGYTF.

The chain recombines TRBV24-1 with TRBJ1-5; 12 nucleotides match TRBD1. Germline V gene data show CDR1 as KGHDR and CDR2 as SFDVKD. V was clipped by 2 bases and J by 1 base; unmatched bases: 8. The CDR3 has 19 residues. CDR3 bases: TGTGCCACCAGTGATTCCCGGGACAGGGGGCGGGTCAGCAATCAGCCCCAGCATTTT. Residues: CATSDSRDRGRVSNQPQHF.

The CDR3 DNA is TGTGCCAGCAGCTCACCAGGGGTTCATGGCTACACCTTC. It yields the protein CASSSPGVHGYTF. The chain carries TRBV7-2 and TRBJ1-2; D is perhaps TRBD1 (6 bases). Germline assignment: CDR1 SGHTA and CDR2 FQGNSA. V lost 4 bases and J 6 bases, leaving 12 bases between the germline ends. The CDR3 has 13 amino acids.

CDR3 amino acids: CASSWAEKSYEQYF. In DNA, the CDR3 is TGTGCCAGCAGTTGGGCAGAAAAGTCCTACGAGCAGTACTTC. This chain links TRBV2 with TRBJ2-7; D is unclear. Germline CDR1 is SNHLY and CDR2 is FYNNEI. The CDR3 loop spans 14 amino acids. The V end lost 5 bases, the J end lost 1 base, and 12 bases lay between the germline ends.

This chain connects TRBV10-3 to TRBJ1-1; the D is unclear. Germline V CDR1 and CDR2: ENHRY, SYGVKD. The CDR3 spans 15 residues. Between the trimmed V and J ends, which lost 3 bases and 0 bases, there was a span of 11 bases. The DNA of the CDR3 is TGTGCCATCAGTGAAGAAGGGAGGGTGAACACTGAAGCTTTCTTT. As protein: CAISEEGRVNTEAFF.

This clone was observed once. The V and J genes are TRBV15 and TRBJ2-3, with TRBD2 matching 8 bases. The CDR3 length is 16 residues. The V gene's germline CDR1 is LNHNV and CDR2 YYDKDF (reference sequence). V trimming: 1 base; J trimming: 1 base; junction bases outside the gene matches: 4. CDR3 bases: TGTGCCACCAGCAGAGGGCTAGCGGGTCGCACAGATACGCAGTATTTT. It specifies CATSRGLAGRTDTQYF.

The chain is built from TRBV6-5 and TRBJ2-3, with a possible D match to TRBD1 (6 bases). V lost 7 bases and J 6 bases, leaving 14 bases between the germline ends. Germline V gives CDR1 MNHEY, CDR2 SVGAGI. This CDR3 has 13 amino acids. The CDR3 nucleotides are TGTGCCAGCACAGGGGACGGCGGGGATACGCAGTATTTT. Translated, it gives CASTGDGGDTQYF.

The chain carries TRBV30 and TRBJ1-1, with D maybe TRBD1 (6 bases). The CDR3 is 12 amino acids. Germline-derived CDR1 and CDR2 are GTSNPN and SVGIG (reference sequence). Trimming stripped 5 bases from V and 1 base from J, with 8 bases between. CDR3 sequence reads: CAWGQTNTEAFF. In nucleotides, the CDR3 is TGTGCCTGGGGACAGACGAACACTGAAGCTTTCTTT. Based on the CDR3 plus reference TRBV30 and TRBJ1-1, the full variable domain is SQTIHQWPATLVQPVGSPLSLECTVEGTSNPNLYWYRQAAGRGLQLLFYSVGIGQISSEVPQNLSASRPQDRQFILSSKKLLLSDSGFYLCAWGQTNTEAFFGQGTRLTVV.

This clone has more than one count but fewer than ten. This chain links TRBV25-1 with TRBJ1-2, with 7 bases fitting TRBD1. CDR1 and CDR2 (germline): MGHDK, SYGVNS. The CDR3 is made up of 12 amino acids. CDR3 bases: TGTCCTTACCGGGACAGTAACTATGGCTACACCTTC. It translates to CPYRDSNYGYTF.

The rearrangement uses TRBV27 and TRBJ2-2; D uncertain. Germline V gives CDR1 MNHEY, CDR2 SMNVEV (reference sequence). The CDR3 is 13 residues long. V lost 3 bases and J 6 bases, leaving 8 bases between the germline ends. The CDR3 sequence is CASSFAEPGELFF. The CDR3, as DNA: TGTGCCAGCAGTTTTGCGGAGCCCGGGGAGCTGTTTTTT.

The V gene is TRBV4-1, the J gene TRBJ1-1, with 7 bases identical to TRBD1. CDR1 and CDR2 from the germline V gene are MGHRA and YSYEKL. V trimming: 1 base; J trimming: 1 base; junction bases outside the gene matches: 0. The CDR3 is 14 residues long. CDR3 in amino acids: CASSQGDRNTEAFF. CDR3 nucleotides: TGCGCCAGCAGCCAAGGGGACAGGAACACTGAAGCTTTCTTT.

The gene calls are TRBV5-5 and TRBJ2-3; tentatively, D is TRBD1 (5 bases). Trimming stripped 1 base from V and 1 base from J, with 10 bases between. This CDR3 is built from 15 residues. The V gene's germline CDR1 is SGHKS and CDR2 YYEKEE (reference sequence). The CDR3 sequence: CASSLPGWGTDTQYF. CDR3 nucleotide sequence: TGTGCCAGCAGCTTGCCAGGGTGGGGCACAGATACGCAGTATTTT.

The V gene is TRBV27, the J gene TRBJ1-6; D may be TRBD1 (5 bases). The V gene's germline CDR1 is MNHEY and CDR2 SMNVEV (reference sequence). The CDR3 length is 14 residues. The V end was cut by 6 bases, the J end by 5 bases, with 11 bases between. Here the CDR3 reads CASSGLGDNSPLHF. Written as DNA, the CDR3 is TGTGCCAGCAGCGGTTTAGGGGATAATTCACCCCTCCACTTT.